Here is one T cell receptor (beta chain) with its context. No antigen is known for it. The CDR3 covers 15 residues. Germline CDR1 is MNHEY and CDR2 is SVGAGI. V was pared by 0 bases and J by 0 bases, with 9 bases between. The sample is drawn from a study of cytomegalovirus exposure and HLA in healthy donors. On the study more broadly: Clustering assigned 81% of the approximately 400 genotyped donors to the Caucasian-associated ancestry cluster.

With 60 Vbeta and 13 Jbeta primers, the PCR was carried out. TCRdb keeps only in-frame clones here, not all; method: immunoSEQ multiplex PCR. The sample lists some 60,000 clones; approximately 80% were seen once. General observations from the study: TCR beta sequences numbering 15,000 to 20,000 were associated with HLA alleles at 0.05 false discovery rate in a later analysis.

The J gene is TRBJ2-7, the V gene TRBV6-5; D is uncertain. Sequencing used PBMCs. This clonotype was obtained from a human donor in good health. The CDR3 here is CASSYSGLGSYEQYF. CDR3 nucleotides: TGTGCCAGCAGTTACTCGGGCCTGGGCTCCTACGAGCAGTACTTC.